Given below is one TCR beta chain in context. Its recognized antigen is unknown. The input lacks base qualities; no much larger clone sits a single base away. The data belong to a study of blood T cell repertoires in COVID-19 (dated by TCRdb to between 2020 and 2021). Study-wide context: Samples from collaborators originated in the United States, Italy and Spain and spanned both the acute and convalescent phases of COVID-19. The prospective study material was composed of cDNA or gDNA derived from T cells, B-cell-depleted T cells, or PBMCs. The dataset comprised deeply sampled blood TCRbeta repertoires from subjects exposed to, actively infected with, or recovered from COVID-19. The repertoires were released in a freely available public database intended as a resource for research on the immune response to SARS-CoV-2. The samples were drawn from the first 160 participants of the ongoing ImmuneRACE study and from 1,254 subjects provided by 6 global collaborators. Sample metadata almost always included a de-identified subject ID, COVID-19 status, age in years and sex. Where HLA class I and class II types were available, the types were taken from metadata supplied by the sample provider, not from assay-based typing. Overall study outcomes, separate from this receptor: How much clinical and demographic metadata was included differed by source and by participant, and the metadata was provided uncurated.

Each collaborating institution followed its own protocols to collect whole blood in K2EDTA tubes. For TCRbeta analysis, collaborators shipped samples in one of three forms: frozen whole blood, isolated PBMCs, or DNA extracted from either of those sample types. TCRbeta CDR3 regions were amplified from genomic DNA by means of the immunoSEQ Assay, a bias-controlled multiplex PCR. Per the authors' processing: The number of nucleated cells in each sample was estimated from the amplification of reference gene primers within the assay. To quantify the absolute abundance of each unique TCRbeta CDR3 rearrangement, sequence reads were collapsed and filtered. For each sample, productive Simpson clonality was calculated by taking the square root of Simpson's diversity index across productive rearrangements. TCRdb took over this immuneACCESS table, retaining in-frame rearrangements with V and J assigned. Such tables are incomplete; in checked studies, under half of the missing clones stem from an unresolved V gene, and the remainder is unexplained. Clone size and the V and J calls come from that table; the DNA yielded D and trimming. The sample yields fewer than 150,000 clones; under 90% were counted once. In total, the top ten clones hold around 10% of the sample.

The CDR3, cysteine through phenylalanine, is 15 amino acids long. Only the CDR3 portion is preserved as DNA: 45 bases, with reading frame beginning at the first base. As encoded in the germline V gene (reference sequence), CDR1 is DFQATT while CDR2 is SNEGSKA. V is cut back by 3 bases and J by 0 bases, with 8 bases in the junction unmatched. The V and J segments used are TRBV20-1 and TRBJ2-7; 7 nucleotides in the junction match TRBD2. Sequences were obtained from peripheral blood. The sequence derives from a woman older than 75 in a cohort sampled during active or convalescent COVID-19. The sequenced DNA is TGCAGTGCTAGTATCGGCGGGGGATACTCCTACGAGCAGTACTTC. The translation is CSASIGGGYSYEQYF.